Sequencing of this TCR beta chain was carried out in a study of Graves' ophthalmopathy and Graves' hyperthyroidism. Trimming took off 5 bases at V and 3 bases at J, with 17 bases between the two ends. CDR3 length: 15 amino acids. In germline, CDR1 is SEHNR, CDR2 FQNEAQ (reference sequence). Amplification from RNA transcripts yielded the TCR beta CDR3 regions. HTBI-primed first-round RT-PCR preceded second-round multiplex PCR. TCRdb re-called the multiplex PCR reads with MiXCR, one entry per CDR3 protein. The sample records 360,000 or so distinct CDR3 sequences, around 17% being singletons. There are many counts of this clonotype.

The genes are TRBV7-9 and TRBJ2-7; the D gene could be TRBD1 or TRBD2 (5 bases each). This receptor was taken from a woman between 18 and 29 years old with Graves' ophthalmopathy. The sample was peripheral blood. The DNA for the CDR3 is TGTGCCAGCAGCCCCCACAGGTTTGACTACTACGAGCAGTACTTC. It codes for CASSPHRFDYYEQYF.